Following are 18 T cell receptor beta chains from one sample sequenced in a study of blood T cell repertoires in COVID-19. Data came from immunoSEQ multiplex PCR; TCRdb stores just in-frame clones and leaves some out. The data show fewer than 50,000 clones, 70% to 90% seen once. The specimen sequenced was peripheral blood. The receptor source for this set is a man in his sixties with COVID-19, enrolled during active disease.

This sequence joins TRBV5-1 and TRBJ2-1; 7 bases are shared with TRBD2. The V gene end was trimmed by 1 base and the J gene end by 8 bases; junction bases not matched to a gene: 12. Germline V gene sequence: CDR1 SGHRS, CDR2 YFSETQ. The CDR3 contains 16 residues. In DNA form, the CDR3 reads TGCGCCAGCAGCTTGTTTGGGGGGGATTTTGCGGATGAGCAGTTCTTC. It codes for CASSLFGGDFADEQFF.

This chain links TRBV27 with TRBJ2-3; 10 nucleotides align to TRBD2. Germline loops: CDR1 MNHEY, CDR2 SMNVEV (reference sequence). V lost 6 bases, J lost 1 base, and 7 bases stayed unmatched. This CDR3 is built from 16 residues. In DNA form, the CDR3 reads TGTGCCAGCAGCGTTGGGACTAGCGTAGGCACAGATACGCAGTATTTT. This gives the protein CASSVGTSVGTDTQYF.

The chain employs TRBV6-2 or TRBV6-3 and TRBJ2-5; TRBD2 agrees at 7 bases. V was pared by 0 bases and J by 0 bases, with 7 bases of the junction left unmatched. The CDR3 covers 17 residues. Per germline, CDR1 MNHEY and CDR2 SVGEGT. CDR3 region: CASSYSRRLADQETQYF. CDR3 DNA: TGTGCCAGCAGTTACTCCCGCCGGCTAGCGGACCAAGAGACCCAGTACTTC.

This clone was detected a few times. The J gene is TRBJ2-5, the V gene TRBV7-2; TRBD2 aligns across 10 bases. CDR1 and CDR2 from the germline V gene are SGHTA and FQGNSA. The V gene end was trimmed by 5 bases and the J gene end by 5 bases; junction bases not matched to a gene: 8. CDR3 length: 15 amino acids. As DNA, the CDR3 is TGTGCCAGCAGCCCGGCGACTAGCGGGTGGGAGACCCAGTACTTC. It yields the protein CASSPATSGWETQYF.

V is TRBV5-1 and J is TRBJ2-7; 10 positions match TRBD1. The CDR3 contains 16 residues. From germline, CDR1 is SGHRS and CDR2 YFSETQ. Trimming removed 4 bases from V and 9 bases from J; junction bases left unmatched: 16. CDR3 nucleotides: TGCGCCAGCAGCCCTCACGACAGGGGGCGTCCTATCGGGCAGTACTTC. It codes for CASSPHDRGRPIGQYF.

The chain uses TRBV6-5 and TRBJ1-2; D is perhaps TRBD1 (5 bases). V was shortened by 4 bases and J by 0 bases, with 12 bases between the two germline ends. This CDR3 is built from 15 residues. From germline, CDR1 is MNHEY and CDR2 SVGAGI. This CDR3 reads CASSSHGGANYGYTF. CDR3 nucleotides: TGTGCCAGCAGTTCACACGGGGGAGCTAACTATGGCTACACCTTC.

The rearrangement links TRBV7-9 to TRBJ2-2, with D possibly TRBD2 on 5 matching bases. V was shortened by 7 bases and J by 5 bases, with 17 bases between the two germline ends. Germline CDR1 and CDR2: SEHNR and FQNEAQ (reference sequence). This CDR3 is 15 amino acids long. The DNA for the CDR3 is TGTGCCAGCATACCCAGGACTCAACTGACCGGGGAGCTGTTTTTT. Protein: CASIPRTQLTGELFF.

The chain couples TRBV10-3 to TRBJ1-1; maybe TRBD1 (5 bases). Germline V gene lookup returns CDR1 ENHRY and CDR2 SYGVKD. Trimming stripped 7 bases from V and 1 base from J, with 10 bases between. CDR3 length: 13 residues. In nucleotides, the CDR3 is TGTGCCATCACCCCAACAGGGAACACTGAAGCTTTCTTT. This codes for CAITPTGNTEAFF.

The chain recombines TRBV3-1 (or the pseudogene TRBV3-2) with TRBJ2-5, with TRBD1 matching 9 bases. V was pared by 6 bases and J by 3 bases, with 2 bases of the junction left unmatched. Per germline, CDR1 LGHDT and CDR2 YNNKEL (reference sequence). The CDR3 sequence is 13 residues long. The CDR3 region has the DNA TGTGCCAGCAGAGGGACAGGGAAAGAGACCCAGTACTTC. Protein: CASRGTGKETQYF.

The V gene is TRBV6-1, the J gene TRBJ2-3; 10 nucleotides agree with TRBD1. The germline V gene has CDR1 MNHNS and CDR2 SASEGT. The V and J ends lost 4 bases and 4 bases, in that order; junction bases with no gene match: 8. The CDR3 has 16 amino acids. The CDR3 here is CASSAITGTGADTQYF. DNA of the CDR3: TGTGCCAGCAGTGCCATTACCGGGACAGGGGCAGATACGCAGTATTTT.

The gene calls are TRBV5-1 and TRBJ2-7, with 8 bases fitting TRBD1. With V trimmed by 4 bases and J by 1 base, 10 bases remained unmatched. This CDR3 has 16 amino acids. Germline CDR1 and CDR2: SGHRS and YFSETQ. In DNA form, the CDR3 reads TGCGCCAGCAGCCCCGGACAGGGTTTGCTTTCCTACGAGCAGTACTTC. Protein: CASSPGQGLLSYEQYF.

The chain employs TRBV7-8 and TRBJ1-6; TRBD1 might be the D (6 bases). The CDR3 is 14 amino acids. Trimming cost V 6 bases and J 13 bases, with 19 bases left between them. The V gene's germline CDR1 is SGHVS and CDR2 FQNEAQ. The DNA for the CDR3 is TGTGCCAGCAGACGCGGACAGATACAGACTCCCCTCCACTTT. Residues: CASRRGQIQTPLHF.

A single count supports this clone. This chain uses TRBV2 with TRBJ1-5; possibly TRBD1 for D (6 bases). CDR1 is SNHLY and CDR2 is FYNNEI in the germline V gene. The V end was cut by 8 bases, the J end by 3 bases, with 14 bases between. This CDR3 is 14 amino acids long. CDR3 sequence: CASARPGANQPQHF. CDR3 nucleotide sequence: TGTGCCAGCGCGCGCCCAGGGGCCAATCAGCCCCAGCATTTT.

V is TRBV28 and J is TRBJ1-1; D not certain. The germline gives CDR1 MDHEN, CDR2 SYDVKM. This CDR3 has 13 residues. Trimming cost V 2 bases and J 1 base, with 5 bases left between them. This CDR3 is CASSLHSNTEAFF. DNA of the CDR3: TGTGCCAGCAGTTTACACTCGAACACTGAAGCTTTCTTT.

The CDR3 DNA sequence: TGCGCCAGCAGCTTCCAGGGAGGCGAGCAGTACTTC. It encodes CASSFQGGEQYF. This chain links TRBV5-1 with TRBJ2-7; possibly TRBD2 for D (6 bases). In germline, CDR1 is SGHRS, CDR2 YFSETQ. Deletions cut 2 bases from V and 6 bases from J, with 9 bases between. This CDR3 spans 12 amino acids.

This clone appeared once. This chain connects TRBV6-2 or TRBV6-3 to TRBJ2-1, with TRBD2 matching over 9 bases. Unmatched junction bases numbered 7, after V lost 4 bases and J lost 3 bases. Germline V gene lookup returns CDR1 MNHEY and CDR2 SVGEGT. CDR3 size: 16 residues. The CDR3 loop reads CASSSQTSGYYNEQFF. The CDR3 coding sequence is TGTGCCAGCAGTTCCCAGACTAGCGGATACTACAATGAGCAGTTCTTC.

As DNA, the CDR3 is TGTGCCAGCAGGGCCCCAGGGGGCCGTCAGCCCCAGCATTTT. Its protein product is CASRAPGGRQPQHF. The genes are TRBV28 and TRBJ1-5; 8 bases are shared with TRBD1. Trimming at V came to 6 bases and at J to 6 bases, leaving 7 bases not matched to a gene. There are 14 residues in the CDR3. Germline CDR1 reads MDHEN; CDR2 reads SYDVKM.

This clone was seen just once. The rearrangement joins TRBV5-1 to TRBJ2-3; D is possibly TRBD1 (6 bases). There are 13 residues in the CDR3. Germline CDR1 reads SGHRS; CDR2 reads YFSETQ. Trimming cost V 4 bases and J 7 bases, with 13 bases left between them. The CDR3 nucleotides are TGCGCCAGCAGCAGAGCAGGGGAGAATACGCAGTATTTT. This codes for CASSRAGENTQYF.